Listed below are T cell receptor beta chains from one sample, sequenced in a study of post-analysis software for immune sequencing data. TCRdb recomputed calls from the PCR reads with MiXCR, one row per CDR3 protein. The repertoire holds hundreds of thousands of distinct CDR3 sequences, with 44% as singletons. The sample was blood. These TCRs come from a girl aged 5 to 17 with multiple sclerosis. Both conserved end residues are part of each CDR3. The D gene is left open where the match is weak. The listing skips clone size in some rows; elsewhere it reads once, few, many or a size class.

D gene | J gene | clone size | V gene | CDR3 DNA | CDR3 protein
TRBD2 | TRBJ2-5 | NA | TRBV20-1 | TGCAGTGCTCGTTCTAGCGGGGGGGCGTATGAGACCCAGTACTTC | CSARSSGGAYETQYF
NA | TRBJ2-5 | NA | TRBV12-3/TRBV12-4 | TGTGCCAGCACCGGGGCCAACAAAGAGACCCAGTACTTC | CASTGANKETQYF
TRBD1 | TRBJ2-7 | few | TRBV3-1 | TGTGCCAGCAGCACCCGACAGGGCGGCTACGAGCAGTACTTC | CASSTRQGGYEQYF
TRBD1 | TRBJ1-2 | NA | TRBV3-1 | TGTGCCAGCAGCGAAGAGACAGGGAAGGACTATGGCTACACCTTC | CASSEETGKDYGYTF
NA | TRBJ2-5 | NA | TRBV12-3/TRBV12-4 | TGTGCCAGCAGTTTCACAGGCGAGGTGGAGACCCAGTACTTC | CASSFTGEVETQYF
TRBD2 | TRBJ2-3 | NA | TRBV28 | TGTGCCAGCACCGGACTAGCGGGACTCCCTCCAGATACGCAGTATTTT | CASTGLAGLPPDTQYF
TRBD2 | TRBJ2-5 | few | TRBV15 | TGTGCCACCAGGGGACTAGGCGATGAGCAGTACTTC | CATRGLGDEQYF
NA | TRBJ2-7 | NA | TRBV20-1 | TGCAGTGCTAGAGACATCGGGTACCCACCAGGGGACGAGCAGTACTTC | CSARDIGYPPGDEQYF
TRBD2 | TRBJ2-5 | few | TRBV4-1 | TGCGCCAGCAGCCAACCCAGCGGGGGGCCCCAAGAGACCCAGTACTTC | CASSQPSGGPQETQYF
NA | TRBJ1-1 | few | TRBV9 | TGTGCCAGCAGCGTAGGTATCAGGGACACTGAAGCTTTCTTT | CASSVGIRDTEAFF
NA | TRBJ1-5 | NA | TRBV29-1 | TGCAGCGTTGTTAGGGCTGATCGGGGCAATCAGCCCCAGCATTTT | CSVVRADRGNQPQHF
NA | TRBJ2-7 | NA | TRBV12-3/TRBV12-4 | TGTGCCAGCAGTTTACGGGCTTCCCGCTACGAGCAGTACTTC | CASSLRASRYEQYF
TRBD1 | TRBJ2-4 | NA | TRBV7-9 | TGTGCCAGCAGGAAGGAACAGGGGATAGCCAAAAACATTCAGTACTTC | CASRKEQGIAKNIQYF
NA | TRBJ2-3 | NA | TRBV24-1 | TGTGCCACCAGTGAGCCCCAGGGAACAGATACGCAGTATTTT | CATSEPQGTDTQYF
NA | TRBJ2-5 | NA | TRBV7-2 | TGTGCCAGCAGCTTATTCCGGGCCCAAGAGACCCAGTACTTC | CASSLFRAQETQYF
NA | TRBJ2-7 | NA | TRBV9 | TGTGCCAGCAGTCCCGGATTTAACTACGAGCAGTACTTC | CASSPGFNYEQYF
NA | TRBJ2-1 | NA | TRBV29-1 | TGCAGCGTTGAACTCGGGCACACCCCGAGTGAGCAGTTCTTC | CSVELGHTPSEQFF
NA | TRBJ2-5 | once | TRBV25-1 | TGTGCCAGCAGTGGGCCTTATAAGTTTCGGCCGGGGGAGACCCAGTACTTC | CASSGPYKFRPGETQYF
NA | TRBJ2-3 | NA | TRBV4-2 | TGTGCCAGCAGCCAAGGGGGGGCAGGGGGAACAGATACGCAGTATTTT | CASSQGGAGGTDTQYF
NA | TRBJ1-5 | NA | TRBV20-1 | TGCAGTGCTTTAGAGGAAGGGTTTAGCAATCAGCCCCAGCATTTT | CSALEEGFSNQPQHF
NA | TRBJ1-2 | NA | TRBV12-3/TRBV12-4 | TGTGCCAGCAGTTTAGCGGGACGGCTAAACTATGGCTACACCTTC | CASSLAGRLNYGYTF
NA | TRBJ2-1 | NA | TRBV7-9 | TGTGCCGGCAGCCCTAGTCTAGGGGACAATGAGCAGTTCTTC | CAGSPSLGDNEQFF
TRBD1 | TRBJ1-2 | once | TRBV29-1 | TGCAGCGTAGCGGGACAGGGGGGGGATGGCTACACCTTC | CSVAGQGGDGYTF
TRBD2 | TRBJ2-7 | few | TRBV14 | TGTGCCAGCAGCCAAGAGAGCGGGGGGGCCTACGAGCAGTACTTC | CASSQESGGAYEQYF
NA | TRBJ1-2 | NA | TRBV10-3 | TGTGCCATCAGTGAGCAGGCGGGTAACTATGGCTACACCTTC | CAISEQAGNYGYTF
NA | TRBJ2-3 | NA | TRBV10-1 | TGCGCCAGCAGTTCGGGACTCCCAGATACGCAGTATTTT | CASSSGLPDTQYF
NA | TRBJ2-7 | once | TRBV5-1 | TGCGCCGGCAGCTTGGTGGCAGAGAGCTACGAGCAGTACTTC | CAGSLVAESYEQYF
NA | TRBJ2-5 | NA | TRBV7-2 | TGTGCCAGCAGCTTTCTCGGGGGCCTCCCCTCCCAAGAGACCCAGTACTTC | CASSFLGGLPSQETQYF
TRBD1 | TRBJ2-7 | NA | TRBV20-1 | TGCAGTGCTAGAGGGGTTTCGACAGGGTCCTCCTACGAGCAGTACTTC | CSARGVSTGSSYEQYF
TRBD1 | TRBJ1-5 | NA | TRBV7-2 | TGTGCCAGCAGCATTGACAGGGCCCCTTGGCAGCCCCAGCATTTT | CASSIDRAPWQPQHF
NA | TRBJ2-1 | NA | TRBV24-1 | TGTGCCACCAGTGCCTCGGGAGACAATGAGCAGTTCTTC | CATSASGDNEQFF
NA | TRBJ1-2 | NA | TRBV6-8 | TGTGCCAGCAGCCCCACAGGGATAAGCGGCTACACCTTC | CASSPTGISGYTF
NA | TRBJ1-2 | few | TRBV4-2 | TGTGCCAGCAGCCAAGACGGGAGTGGAGGCTACACCTTC | CASSQDGSGGYTF
NA | TRBJ1-6 | few | TRBV7-9 | TGTGCCAGCAGCTTAGGTGGGGTTGGACCCCTCCACTTT | CASSLGGVGPLHF
TRBD2 | TRBJ2-2 | NA | TRBV6-6 | TGTGCCAGCAGTTACTCCGGCGGGAGGGCCAACGGGGAGCTGTTTTTT | CASSYSGGRANGELFF
NA | TRBJ1-2 | NA | TRBV2 | TGTGCCAGCAGTGAAACTGGCTCCCACTATGGCTACACCTTC | CASSETGSHYGYTF
TRBD1 | TRBJ1-1 | NA | TRBV18 | TGTGCCAGCTCACCACCGAAGGGACAGGAGATGAGCACTGAAGCTTTCTTT | CASSPPKGQEMSTEAFF